One sample yielded the 29 T cell receptor beta chains listed below, sequenced in a study of persistence of HIV-infected CD4 T cells. Sequencing used immunoSEQ version 4 in survey mode. The method was immunoSEQ multiplex PCR; TCRdb's version includes in-frame clones alone and lacks a portion of them. The data contain tens of thousands of clones, about 87% of them singletons. Nonspecific anti-CD3/anti-CD28 bead stimulation represents the broad CD4+ T cell repertoire. CD4+ T cells upregulating both CD40 ligand and CD69 were sorted as responding cells. Their antigen targets remain unknown. The sample was CD4+ T cells sorted from PBMCs after approximately 19-hour stimulation, taken from a patient who received antiretroviral therapy. The source is an adult woman with HIV who was CMV-seropositive.

V usage is TRBV5-4 and J usage is TRBJ1-6; 7 nucleotides match TRBD1. V was pared by 1 base and J by 10 bases, with 5 bases of the junction left unmatched. This CDR3 contains 14 residues. CDR1 SGHNT and CDR2 YYREEE come from the germline V gene (reference sequence). DNA of the CDR3: TGTGCCAGCAGCTTGACAGGGGCAGAATCACCCCTCCACTTT. Protein product: CASSLTGAESPLHF.

V usage is TRBV3-1 (or the pseudogene TRBV3-2) and J usage is TRBJ1-1, with D tentatively TRBD1 (5 bases). With 4 bases removed from V and 6 bases from J, the gap between germline ends came to 21 bases. CDR1 and CDR2 from the germline V gene are LGHDT and YNNKEL (reference sequence). The CDR3 extends over 16 amino acids. The CDR3, as DNA: TGTGCCAGCAGCCCATCAGCCAACCGGGGCCCCTCTGAAGCTTTCTTT. It encodes CASSPSANRGPSEAFF.

In nucleotides, the CDR3 is TGCAGCGTTGAAAGAGGGAACAATGAGCAGTTCTTC. Translating gives CSVERGNNEQFF. The V call is TRBV29-1, the J call TRBJ2-1; tentatively, D is TRBD2 (5 bases). The CDR3 spans 12 residues. CDR1 is SQVTM, CDR2 ANQGSEA, per germline. The germline V and J ends were trimmed by 2 bases and 5 bases, with 7 bases remaining between them.

DNA for the CDR3: TGTGCCAGCAGCCAGGGGACTAGCGGGGTGGGGGAGACCCAGTACTTC. Translated: CASSQGTSGVGETQYF. The rearrangement uses TRBV4-2 and TRBJ2-5, with 13 positions matching TRBD2. There are 16 residues in the CDR3. The germline CDR1 and CDR2 sequences are LGHNA and YNFKEQ. With 3 bases clipped from V and 5 bases from J, the junction kept 6 bases outside the gene matches.

The chain uses TRBV20-1 and TRBJ1-5, with unresolved D. This CDR3 region has 14 residues. Trimming shortened V by 3 bases and J by 3 bases, and 12 bases separated the two germline ends. Germline V gene data show CDR1 as DFQATT and CDR2 as SNEGSKA (reference sequence). The CDR3 DNA reads TGCAGTGCTAGTACCGGGTCCCCCAATCAGCCCCAGCATTTT. This codes for CSASTGSPNQPQHF.

The chain combines TRBV10-1 with TRBJ2-3; no definite D call. Per the germline V gene, CDR1 is WNHNN and CDR2 is SYGVQD (reference sequence). V lost 11 bases, J lost 7 bases, and 7 bases lay in between. The CDR3 runs to 9 residues. The CDR3 DNA reads as TGCGCCGAACCCAATACGCAGTATTTT. Its protein product is CAEPNTQYF.

The V gene is TRBV6-1, the J gene TRBJ1-2; D remains unclear. This CDR3 has 15 residues. Germline CDR1 reads MNHNS; CDR2 reads SASEGT. V was cut by 3 bases and J by 6 bases, with 17 bases left in between. The CDR3 coding sequence is TGTGCCAGCAGTGACGCCCTCGGGCCAAGGGATGGCTACACCTTC. Translation gives CASSDALGPRDGYTF.

This clone was found a few times. The rearrangement links TRBV19 to TRBJ1-5; perhaps TRBD1 as D (6 bases). This CDR3 has 16 amino acids. Germline lookup yields CDR1 LNHDA and CDR2 SQIVND (reference sequence). Trimming stripped 5 bases from V and 1 base from J, with 15 bases between. The chain's CDR3 is CASSVRQVGSNQPQHF. For the CDR3, the DNA is TGTGCCAGTAGTGTCCGACAGGTGGGGAGCAATCAGCCCCAGCATTTT.

The CDR3 bases are TGTGCCAGCACCGGAGGGACAGGGGGCGTTAGCTACACCTTC. Encoded protein: CASTGGTGGVSYTF. The chain links TRBV6-5 to TRBJ1-2; 12 nucleotides agree with TRBD1. Germline CDR1 and CDR2: MNHEY and SVGAGI. The CDR3 loop spans 14 amino acids. Germline trimming cut 7 bases from V and 9 bases from J; bases unmatched to any gene: 9.

This rearrangement joins TRBV6-1 to TRBJ2-1, with TRBD2 identical over 7 bases. This CDR3 comprises 14 residues. J was trimmed by 5 bases and V by 5 bases; bases with no gene match: 6. Germline loops: CDR1 MNHNS, CDR2 SASEGT. CDR3: CASSYAGVDNEQFF. The DNA for the CDR3 is TGTGCCAGCAGTTATGCGGGAGTCGACAATGAGCAGTTCTTC.

This clone was observed once. This sequence joins TRBV5-5 and TRBJ1-2, with D perhaps matching TRBD1 (5 bases). From germline, CDR1 is SGHKS and CDR2 YYEKEE (reference sequence). The CDR3 extends over 15 amino acids. Trimming left V 4 bases short and J 4 bases short, with 17 bases between. The CDR3 here is CASSGTGALLYGYTF. The CDR3 DNA reads TGTGCCAGCAGCGGAACCGGGGCGCTCCTCTATGGCTACACCTTC.

This chain uses TRBV5-1 with TRBJ2-2; 7 bases fit TRBD1. Trimming took 0 bases from V and 5 from J; bases not matched to a gene: 4. Germline V gives CDR1 SGHRS, CDR2 YFSETQ. The CDR3 has 15 residues. The DNA of the CDR3 is TGCGCCAGCAGCTTGGTAGGGGGCGGAACCGGGGAGCTGTTTTTT. Its protein is CASSLVGGGTGELFF.

The gene calls are TRBV5-1 and TRBJ1-6; 9 bases agree with TRBD1. CDR1 is SGHRS, CDR2 YFSETQ, per germline. V lost 4 bases to trimming and J lost 2 bases; unmatched junction nucleotides: 4. The CDR3 consists of 16 residues. This CDR3 reads CASSTGTGTYNSPLHF. Written as DNA, the CDR3 is TGCGCCAGCAGCACCGGGACAGGGACCTATAATTCACCCCTCCACTTT.

This clone was detected a few times. The rearrangement uses TRBV12-3 or TRBV12-4 and TRBJ1-5, with D unresolved. The length of the CDR3 is 12 residues. The ends were cut back, 4 bases at V and 9 bases at J, with 10 bases in the middle. The CDR3 region is CASSYETRPQHF. The CDR3 coding sequence is TGTGCCAGCAGTTATGAGACACGGCCCCAGCATTTT.

The genes are TRBV15 and TRBJ2-3; 9 bases are a match to TRBD1. The CDR3 covers 14 residues. After removal of 7 bases from V and 3 bases from J, the junction contained 5 bases not matched to a gene. Germline CDR1 and CDR2: LNHNV and YYDKDF (reference sequence). The CDR3 is CATNPGTGTDTQYF. CDR3 in DNA: TGTGCCACCAACCCCGGGACAGGGACAGATACGCAGTATTTT.

The chain combines TRBV6-2 or TRBV6-3 with TRBJ1-1; possibly TRBD1 for D (6 bases). Trimming removed 3 bases at V and 1 base at J, with 15 bases between. Germline-derived CDR1 and CDR2 are MNHEY and SVGEGT. The CDR3 has 16 residues. This CDR3 is CASSYAGQPGNTEAFF. CDR3 in DNA: TGTGCCAGCAGTTATGCCGGACAGCCGGGGAACACTGAAGCTTTCTTT.

This sequence joins TRBV12-3 or TRBV12-4 and TRBJ1-1; 8 bases are a match to TRBD1. The CDR3 has 13 amino acids. With 5 bases clipped from V and 4 bases from J, the junction kept 3 bases outside the gene matches. Written as DNA, the CDR3 is TGTGCCAGCAGTCTCGACAGGGGCACTGAAGCTTTCTTT. Amino acid sequence: CASSLDRGTEAFF.

This chain links TRBV4-1 with TRBJ2-3; TRBD2 aligns across 11 bases. Trimming at V came to 6 bases and at J to 3 bases, leaving 2 bases not matched to a gene. The CDR3 has 14 residues. In germline, CDR1 is MGHRA, CDR2 YSYEKL. The CDR3: CASRPSGGTDTQYF. In DNA, the CDR3 is TGCGCCAGCAGGCCTAGCGGGGGGACAGATACGCAGTATTTT.

The chain uses TRBV5-1 and TRBJ1-1, with D possibly being TRBD1 (5 bases). CDR1 SGHRS and CDR2 YFSETQ come from the germline V gene. The length of the CDR3 is 14 residues. The germline V and J ends were trimmed by 0 bases and 3 bases, with 9 bases remaining between them. The CDR3 is CASSLGLGDTEAFF. CDR3 sequence (DNA): TGCGCCAGCAGCTTGGGACTGGGGGACACTGAAGCTTTCTTT.

The J gene is TRBJ1-5, the V gene TRBV7-2; D unresolved. Trimming left V 2 bases short and J 6 bases short, with 8 bases between. From germline, CDR1 is SGHTA and CDR2 FQGNSA. The CDR3 is made up of 13 amino acids. The CDR3 protein is CASSLRTPQPQHF. CDR3 coding DNA: TGTGCCAGCAGCTTAAGGACCCCTCAGCCCCAGCATTTT. The full variable domain, its missing parts supplied by reference TRBV7-2 and TRBJ1-5, is GAGVSQSPSNKVTEKGKDVELRCDPISGHTALYWYRQSLGQGLEFLIYFQGNSAPDKSGLPSDRFSAERTGGSVSTLTIQRTQQEDSAVYLCASSLRTPQPQHFGDGTRLSIL.

J is TRBJ1-1 and V is TRBV24-1; TRBD1 is a possible D gene (5 bases). The CDR3 has 15 residues. CDR1 is KGHDR, CDR2 SFDVKD, per germline. V lost 7 bases and J 1 base, leaving 15 bases between the germline ends. CDR3 sequence reads: CATRTRLGGNTEAFF. The CDR3 DNA sequence: TGTGCCACCAGGACTCGACTGGGGGGGAACACTGAAGCTTTCTTT.

This clone was found once. The chain joins TRBV3-1 (or the pseudogene TRBV3-2) to TRBJ2-2; D is ambiguous. The germline CDR1 and CDR2 sequences are LGHDT and YNNKEL (reference sequence). This CDR3 comprises 13 residues. V lost 1 base, J lost 5 bases, and 5 bases lay in between. The CDR3 loop reads CASSQVQTGELFF. The DNA of the CDR3 is TGTGCCAGCAGCCAAGTGCAAACCGGGGAGCTGTTTTTT.

The chain has TRBV9 and TRBJ2-7; D may correspond to TRBD1 or TRBD2 (5 bases each). Germline lookup yields CDR1 SGDLS and CDR2 YYNGEE. V was cut by 0 bases and J by 6 bases, with 10 bases left in between. The CDR3 is 13 amino acids. The CDR3 DNA reads TGTGCCAGCAGCGTAGGAGGGGTGGGCGAGCAGTACTTC. As protein: CASSVGGVGEQYF.

The V and J genes are TRBV5-5 and TRBJ1-2; the D is unclear. The CDR3 consists of 13 residues. V lost 3 bases to trimming and J lost 3 bases, with 9 bases between them. Looked up from germline, CDR1 is SGHKS and CDR2 is YYEKEE (reference sequence). DNA for the CDR3: TGTGCCAGCAGCTACGACTACGACTATGGCTACACCTTC. As protein: CASSYDYDYGYTF.

The rearrangement joins TRBV6-5 to TRBJ1-1; D remains unclear. Germline V gene sequence: CDR1 MNHEY, CDR2 SVGAGI. V was trimmed by 6 bases and J by 4 bases, leaving 15 bases between them. This CDR3 has 14 amino acids. The CDR3 protein is CASSTTYGGTEAFF. DNA of the CDR3: TGTGCCAGCAGCACCACATACGGAGGCACTGAAGCTTTCTTT.

This clone was picked up a small number of times. The chain employs TRBV30 and TRBJ1-4, with D unclear. CDR1 is GTSNPN, CDR2 SVGIG, per germline (reference sequence). Trimming left V 8 bases short and J 0 bases short, with 10 bases between. This CDR3 spans 13 amino acids. The DNA for the CDR3 is TGTGCCGCGTCTCCTTCAACTAATGAAAAACTGTTTTTT. Translated, it gives CAASPSTNEKLFF.

The chain joins TRBV29-1 to TRBJ1-1; D gene uncertain. The CDR3 has 14 residues. Trimming cost V 4 bases and J 0 bases, with 12 bases left between them. Germline values: CDR1 SQVTM, CDR2 ANQGSEA. CDR3 sequence: CSVAVGFMNTEAFF. For the CDR3, the DNA is TGCAGCGTTGCTGTGGGGTTTATGAACACTGAAGCTTTCTTT.

The J gene is TRBJ2-5, the V gene TRBV10-3; possible D gene TRBD2, 7 bases. Germline CDR1 reads ENHRY; CDR2 reads SYGVKD. V dropped 8 bases and J dropped 4 bases, with 20 bases sitting between them. The CDR3 covers 15 residues. The CDR3 protein is CAISGAGAEIETQYF. The CDR3 nucleotides are TGTGCCATCTCGGGGGCGGGGGCGGAGATAGAGACCCAGTACTTC.

This clone has only one observation. The rearrangement uses TRBV30 and TRBJ2-5; 9 nucleotides align to TRBD1. The germline V gene encodes CDR1 GTSNPN and CDR2 SVGIG (reference sequence). With 4 bases clipped from V and 5 bases from J, the junction kept 5 bases outside the gene matches. The CDR3 is 13 residues long. In DNA form, the CDR3 reads TGTGCCTGGACCACAGGGGGCGAGGAGACCCAGTACTTC. Translating it yields CAWTTGGEETQYF.